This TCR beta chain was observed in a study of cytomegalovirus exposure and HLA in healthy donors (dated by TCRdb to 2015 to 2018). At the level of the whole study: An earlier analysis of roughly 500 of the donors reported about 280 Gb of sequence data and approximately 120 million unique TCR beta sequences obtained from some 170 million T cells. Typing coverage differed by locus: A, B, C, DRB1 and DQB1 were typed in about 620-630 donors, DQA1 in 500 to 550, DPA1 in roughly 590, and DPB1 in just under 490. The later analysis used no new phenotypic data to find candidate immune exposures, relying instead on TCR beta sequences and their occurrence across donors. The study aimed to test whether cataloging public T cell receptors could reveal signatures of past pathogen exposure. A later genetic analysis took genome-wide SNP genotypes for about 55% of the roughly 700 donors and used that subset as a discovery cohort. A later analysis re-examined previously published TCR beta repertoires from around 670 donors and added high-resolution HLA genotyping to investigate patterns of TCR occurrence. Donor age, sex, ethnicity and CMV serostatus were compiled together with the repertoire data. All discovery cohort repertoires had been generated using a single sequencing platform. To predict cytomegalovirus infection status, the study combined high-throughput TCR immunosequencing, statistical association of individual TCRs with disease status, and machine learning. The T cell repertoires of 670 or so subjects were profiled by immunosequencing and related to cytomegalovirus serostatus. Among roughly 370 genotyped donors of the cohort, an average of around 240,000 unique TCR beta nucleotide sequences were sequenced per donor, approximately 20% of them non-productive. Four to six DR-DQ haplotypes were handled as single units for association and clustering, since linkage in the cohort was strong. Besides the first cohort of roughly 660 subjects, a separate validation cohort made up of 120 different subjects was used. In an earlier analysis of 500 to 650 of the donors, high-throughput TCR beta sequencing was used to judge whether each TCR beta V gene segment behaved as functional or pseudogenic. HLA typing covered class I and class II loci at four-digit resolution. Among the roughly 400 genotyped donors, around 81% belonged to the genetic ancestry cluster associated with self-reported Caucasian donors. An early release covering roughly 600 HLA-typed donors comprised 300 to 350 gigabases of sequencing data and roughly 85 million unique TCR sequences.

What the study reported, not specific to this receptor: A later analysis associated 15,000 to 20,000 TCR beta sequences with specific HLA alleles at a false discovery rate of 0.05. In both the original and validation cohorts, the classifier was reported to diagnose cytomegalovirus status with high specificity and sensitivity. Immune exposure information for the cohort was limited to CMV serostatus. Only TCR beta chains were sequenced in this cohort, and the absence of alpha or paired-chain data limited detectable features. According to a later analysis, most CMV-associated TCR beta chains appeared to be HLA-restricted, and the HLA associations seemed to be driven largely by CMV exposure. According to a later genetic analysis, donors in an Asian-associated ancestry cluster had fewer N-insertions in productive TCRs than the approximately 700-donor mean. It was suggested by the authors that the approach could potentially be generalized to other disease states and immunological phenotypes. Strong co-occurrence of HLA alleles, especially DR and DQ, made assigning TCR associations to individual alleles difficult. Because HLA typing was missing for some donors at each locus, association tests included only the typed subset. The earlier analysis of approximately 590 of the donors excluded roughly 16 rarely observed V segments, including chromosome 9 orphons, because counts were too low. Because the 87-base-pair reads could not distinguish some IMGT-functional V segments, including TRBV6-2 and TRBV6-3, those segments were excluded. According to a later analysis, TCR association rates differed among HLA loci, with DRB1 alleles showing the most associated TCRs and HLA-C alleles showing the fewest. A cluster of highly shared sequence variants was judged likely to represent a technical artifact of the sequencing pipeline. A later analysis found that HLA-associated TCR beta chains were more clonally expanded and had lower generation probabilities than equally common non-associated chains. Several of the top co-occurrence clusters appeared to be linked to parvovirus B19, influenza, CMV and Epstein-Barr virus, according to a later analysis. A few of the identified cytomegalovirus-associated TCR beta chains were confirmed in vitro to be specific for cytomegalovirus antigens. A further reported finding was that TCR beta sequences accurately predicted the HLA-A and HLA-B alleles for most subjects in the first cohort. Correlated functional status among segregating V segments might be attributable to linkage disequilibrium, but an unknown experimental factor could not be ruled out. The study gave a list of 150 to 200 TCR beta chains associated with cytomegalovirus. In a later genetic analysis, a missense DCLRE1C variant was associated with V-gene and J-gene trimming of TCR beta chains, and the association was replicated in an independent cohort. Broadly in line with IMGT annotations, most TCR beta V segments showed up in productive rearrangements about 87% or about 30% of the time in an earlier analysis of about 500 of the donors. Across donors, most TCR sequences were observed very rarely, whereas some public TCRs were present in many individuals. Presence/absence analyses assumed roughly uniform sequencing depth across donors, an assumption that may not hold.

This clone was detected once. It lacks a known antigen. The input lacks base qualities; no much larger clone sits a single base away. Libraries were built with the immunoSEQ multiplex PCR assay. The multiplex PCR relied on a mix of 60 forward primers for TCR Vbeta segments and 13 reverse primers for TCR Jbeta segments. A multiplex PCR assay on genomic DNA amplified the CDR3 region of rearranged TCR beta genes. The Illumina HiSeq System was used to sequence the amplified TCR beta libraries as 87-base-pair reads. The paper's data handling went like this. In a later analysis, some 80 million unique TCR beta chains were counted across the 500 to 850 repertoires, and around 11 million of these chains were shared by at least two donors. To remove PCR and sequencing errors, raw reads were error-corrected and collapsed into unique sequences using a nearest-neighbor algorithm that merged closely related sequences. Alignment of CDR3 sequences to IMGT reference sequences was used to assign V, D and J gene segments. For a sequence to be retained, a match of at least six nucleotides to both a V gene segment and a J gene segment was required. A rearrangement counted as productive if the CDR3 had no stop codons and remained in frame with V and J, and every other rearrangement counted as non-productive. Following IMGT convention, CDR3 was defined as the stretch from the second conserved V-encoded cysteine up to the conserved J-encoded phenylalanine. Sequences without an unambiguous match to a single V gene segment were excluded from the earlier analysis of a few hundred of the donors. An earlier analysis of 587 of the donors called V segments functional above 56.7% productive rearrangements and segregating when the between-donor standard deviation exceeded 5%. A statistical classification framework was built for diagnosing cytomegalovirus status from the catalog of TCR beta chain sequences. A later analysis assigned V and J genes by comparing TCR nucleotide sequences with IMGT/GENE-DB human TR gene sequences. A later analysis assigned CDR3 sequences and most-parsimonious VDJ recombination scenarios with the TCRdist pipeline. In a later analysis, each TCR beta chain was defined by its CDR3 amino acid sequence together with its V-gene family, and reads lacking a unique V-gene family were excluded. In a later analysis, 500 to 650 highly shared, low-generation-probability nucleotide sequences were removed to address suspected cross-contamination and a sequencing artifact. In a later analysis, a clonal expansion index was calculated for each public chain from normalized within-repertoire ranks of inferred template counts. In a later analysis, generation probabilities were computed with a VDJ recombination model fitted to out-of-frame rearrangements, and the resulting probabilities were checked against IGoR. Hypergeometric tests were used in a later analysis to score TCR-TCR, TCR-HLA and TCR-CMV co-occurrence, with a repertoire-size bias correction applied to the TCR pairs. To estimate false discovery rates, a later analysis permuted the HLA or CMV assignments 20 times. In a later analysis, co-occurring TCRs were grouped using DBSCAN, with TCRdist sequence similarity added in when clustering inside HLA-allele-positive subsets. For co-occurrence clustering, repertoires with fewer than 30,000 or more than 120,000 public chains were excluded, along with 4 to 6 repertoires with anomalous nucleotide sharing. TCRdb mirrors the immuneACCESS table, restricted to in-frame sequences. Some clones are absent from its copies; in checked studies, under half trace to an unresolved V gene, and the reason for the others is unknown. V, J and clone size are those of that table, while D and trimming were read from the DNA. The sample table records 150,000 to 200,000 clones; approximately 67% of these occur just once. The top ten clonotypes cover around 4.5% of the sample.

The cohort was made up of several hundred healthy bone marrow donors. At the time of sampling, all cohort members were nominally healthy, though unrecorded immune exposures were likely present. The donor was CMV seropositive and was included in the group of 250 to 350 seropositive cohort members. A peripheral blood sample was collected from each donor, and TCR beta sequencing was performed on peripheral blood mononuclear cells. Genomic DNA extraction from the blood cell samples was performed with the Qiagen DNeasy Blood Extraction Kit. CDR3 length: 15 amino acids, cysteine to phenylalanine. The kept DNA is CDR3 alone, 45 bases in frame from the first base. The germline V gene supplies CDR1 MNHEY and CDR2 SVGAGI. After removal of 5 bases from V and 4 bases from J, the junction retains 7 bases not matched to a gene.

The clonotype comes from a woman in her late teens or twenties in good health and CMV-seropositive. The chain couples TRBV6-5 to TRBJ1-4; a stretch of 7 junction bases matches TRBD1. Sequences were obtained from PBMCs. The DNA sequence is TGTGCCAGCAGTAAGAAGACAGGGATTAATGAAAAACTGTTTTTT. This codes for CASSKKTGINEKLFF.